The 16 T cell receptor beta chains below were found in one sample sequenced in a study of blood T cell repertoires in COVID-19. Measured with immunoSEQ multiplex PCR; TCRdb has only the in-frame clones, and not every one. The sample shows some 180,000 clones, approximately 85% of them seen only once. The sample was peripheral blood. These TCRs come from a woman aged 60-75 years with acute or convalescent COVID-19.

This rearrangement joins TRBV28 to TRBJ2-3, with D maybe TRBD2 (5 bases). The CDR3 loop spans 16 amino acids. Germline V gives CDR1 MDHEN, CDR2 SYDVKM. V lost 2 bases and J lost 0, with 12 bases in between. The CDR3 DNA reads TGTGCCAGCAGTTTAGTCCGGGAACGTAGCACAGATACGCAGTATTTT. Its translation is CASSLVRERSTDTQYF.

This clone was observed a handful of times. The chain is built from TRBV2 and TRBJ1-5, with 9 nucleotides matching TRBD1. J gave up 5 bases and V 6 bases, and 5 bases lay outside the gene matches. The CDR3 has 14 residues. Germline V gene data show CDR1 as SNHLY and CDR2 as FYNNEI. The CDR3 DNA follows: TGTGCCAGCAGGGGGGACAGGGAGGATCAGCCCCAGCATTTT. Translating it yields CASRGDREDQPQHF.

The chain recombines TRBV4-1 with TRBJ2-1; TRBD2 agrees at 7 bases. CDR1 is MGHRA, CDR2 YSYEKL, per germline. J gave up 0 bases and V 6 bases, and 11 bases lay outside the gene matches. The CDR3 sequence is 17 residues long. CDR3 bases: TGCGCCAGCAGACCAAGACTAGCAACGAGCTCCTACAATGAGCAGTTCTTC. Residues: CASRPRLATSSYNEQFF.

The V and J genes are TRBV9 and TRBJ2-5; maybe TRBD2 (6 bases). This CDR3 has 15 residues. Germline V lookup: CDR1 SGDLS, CDR2 YYNGEE. The V end lost 1 base, the J end lost 3 bases, and 13 bases lay between the germline ends. CDR3 DNA sequence: TGTGCCAGCAGCGTATCTAGCCAGCGGGAAGAGACCCAGTACTTC. Protein sequence: CASSVSSQREETQYF.

The V call is TRBV6-5, the J call TRBJ2-7, with 9 bases matching TRBD1. Germline CDR1 is MNHEY and CDR2 is SVGAGI. The CDR3 contains 15 residues. J gave up 0 bases and V 10 bases, and 10 bases lay outside the gene matches. The CDR3 sequence is CATKPWDRASYEQYF. CDR3 DNA: TGTGCCACCAAACCTTGGGACAGGGCCTCCTACGAGCAGTACTTC.

This chain connects TRBV15 to TRBJ1-5, with D possibly being TRBD1 (5 bases). V lost 6 bases and J 2 bases, leaving 14 bases between the germline ends. CDR1 and CDR2 from the germline V gene are LNHNV and YYDKDF (reference sequence). This CDR3 has 15 amino acids. CDR3 nucleotide sequence: TGTGCCACCAGTCAGGGTGGAGTTGGCAATCAGCCCCAGCATTTT. Amino acids: CATSQGGVGNQPQHF.

The rearrangement joins TRBV19 to TRBJ1-1; the match to TRBD1 covers 7 bases. V shed 2 bases and J 8 bases; nucleotides not matched to a gene: 2. The CDR3 spans 12 residues. The germline V gene has CDR1 LNHDA and CDR2 SQIVND (reference sequence). The CDR3 protein is CASSIWDSEAFF. In DNA, the CDR3 is TGTGCCAGTAGTATATGGGACAGCGAAGCTTTCTTT.

This chain uses TRBV3-1 (or the pseudogene TRBV3-2) with TRBJ2-5; 12 positions agree with TRBD2. This CDR3 comprises 16 residues. Germline V gene sequence: CDR1 LGHDT, CDR2 YNNKEL (reference sequence). Trimming took 5 bases from V and 4 from J; bases not matched to a gene: 8. DNA for the CDR3: TGTGCCAGCAGCGAGTTGACTAGCGGGAGTGGAGAGACCCAGTACTTC. This codes for CASSELTSGSGETQYF.

V gene TRBV19 combines with J gene TRBJ1-4; a possible D gene is TRBD1 (6 bases). From germline, CDR1 is LNHDA and CDR2 SQIVND (reference sequence). Trimming took 0 bases from V and 5 from J, leaving 10 bases between them. The CDR3 has 15 amino acids. CDR3 DNA sequence: TGTGCCAGTAGTATAGACGGGACACCGAATGAAAAACTGTTTTTT. This translates into CASSIDGTPNEKLFF.

The J gene is TRBJ2-5, the V gene TRBV5-4, with TRBD1 identical over 8 bases. Germline V CDR1 and CDR2: SGHNT, YYREEE (reference sequence). V shed 4 bases, J shed 4 bases, and the junction held 6 bases outside the gene matches. This CDR3 is built from 14 residues. The CDR3 nucleotides are TGTGCCAGCAGCGGTACAGGGGGAGGAGAGACCCAGTACTTC. It is translated as CASSGTGGGETQYF.

The gene calls are TRBV27 and TRBJ2-1; TRBD2 matches 9 bases. The CDR3 length is 13 residues. J gave up 7 bases and V 5 bases, and 3 bases lay outside the gene matches. The germline gives CDR1 MNHEY, CDR2 SMNVEV (reference sequence). CDR3 in amino acids: CASSTSGRNEQFF. As DNA, the CDR3 is TGTGCCAGCAGTACGAGCGGGAGGAATGAGCAGTTCTTC.

The V and J genes are TRBV5-1 and TRBJ2-2, with 10 bases fitting TRBD2. Trimming took 6 bases from V and 4 from J; bases not matched to a gene: 9. The V gene's germline CDR1 is SGHRS and CDR2 YFSETQ. The CDR3 covers 16 residues. This CDR3 reads CASNRAGGPSTGELFF. The CDR3 coding sequence is TGCGCCAGCAACCGAGCGGGAGGGCCTAGCACCGGGGAGCTGTTTTTT.

V and J are TRBV7-9 and TRBJ2-3, with unresolved D. The CDR3 extends over 13 amino acids. Germline V gene lookup returns CDR1 SEHNR and CDR2 FQNEAQ (reference sequence). Trimming cost V 2 bases and J 4 bases, with 7 bases left between them. The CDR3 sequence is CASSLSSADTQYF. CDR3 DNA sequence: TGTGCCAGCAGCTTAAGCTCTGCAGATACGCAGTATTTT.

The sample holds a few counts of this clone. V gene TRBV9 combines with J gene TRBJ2-7, with TRBD1 matching over 8 bases. Germline V gives CDR1 SGDLS, CDR2 YYNGEE. The CDR3 extends over 14 amino acids. J gave up 4 bases and V 4 bases, and 7 bases lay outside the gene matches. CDR3 amino acids: CASSQGQGEYEQYF. CDR3 DNA: TGTGCCAGCAGCCAAGGACAGGGAGAATACGAGCAGTACTTC.

V gene TRBV28 combines with J gene TRBJ2-7; 12 positions match TRBD2. There are 16 residues in the CDR3. CDR1 is MDHEN, CDR2 SYDVKM, per germline. J lost 7 bases, V lost 6 bases, and 13 bases had no gene match. The CDR3 DNA reads TGTGCCAGCAGACTCGCACGACTAGCGGGGGCTCGGGAGCAGTACTTC. Its protein product is CASRLARLAGAREQYF.

J is TRBJ1-1 and V is TRBV4-1; unclear D gene. V lost 0 bases and J lost 4, with 18 bases in between. Germline values: CDR1 MGHRA, CDR2 YSYEKL. The CDR3 has 17 residues. Here the CDR3 reads CASSQERAGGQITEAFF. CDR3 nucleotide sequence: TGCGCCAGCAGCCAAGAACGGGCGGGAGGGCAGATCACTGAAGCTTTCTTT.